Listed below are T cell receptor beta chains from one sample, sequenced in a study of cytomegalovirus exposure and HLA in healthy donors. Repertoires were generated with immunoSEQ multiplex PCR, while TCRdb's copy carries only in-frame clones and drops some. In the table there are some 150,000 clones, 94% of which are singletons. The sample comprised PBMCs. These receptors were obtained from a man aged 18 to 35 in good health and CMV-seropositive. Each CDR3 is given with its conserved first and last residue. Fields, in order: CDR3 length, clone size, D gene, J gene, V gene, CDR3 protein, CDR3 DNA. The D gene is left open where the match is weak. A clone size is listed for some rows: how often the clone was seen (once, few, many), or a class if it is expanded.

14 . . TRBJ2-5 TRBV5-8 CASSLVRREETQYF TGTGCCAGCAGCTTGGTTCGCAGGGAAGAGACCCAGTACTTC
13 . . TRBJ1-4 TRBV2 CASRDRINEKLFF TGTGCCAGCAGAGACAGGATTAATGAAAAACTGTTTTTT
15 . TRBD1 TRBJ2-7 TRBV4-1 CASSRQQGTGVEQYF TGCGCCAGCAGCCGACAACAGGGGACAGGGGTAGAGCAGTACTTC
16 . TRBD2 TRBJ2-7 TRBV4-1 CASSLQTSGLVYEQYF TGCGCCAGCAGTCTCCAGACTAGCGGCCTTGTCTACGAGCAGTACTTC
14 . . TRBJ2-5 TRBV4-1 CASSPAPFQETQYF TGCGCCAGCAGCCCAGCGCCGTTCCAAGAGACCCAGTACTTC
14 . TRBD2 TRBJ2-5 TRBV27 CASSLSTGGETQYF TGTGCCAGCAGTTTATCTACGGGGGGGGAGACCCAGTACTTC
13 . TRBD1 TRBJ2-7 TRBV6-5 CASSQDRGGEQYF TGTGCCAGCAGTCAGGACAGGGGAGGGGAGCAGTACTTC
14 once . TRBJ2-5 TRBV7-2 CASSLAGTQETQYF TGTGCCAGCAGCTTGGCGGGGACCCAAGAGACCCAGTACTTC
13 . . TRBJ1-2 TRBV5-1 CASSFRDNYGYTF TGCGCCAGCAGCTTTCGCGATAACTATGGCTACACCTTC
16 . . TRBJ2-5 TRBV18 CASSRSTGPLQETQYF TGTGCCAGCTCACGATCCACAGGGCCACTTCAAGAGACCCAGTACTTC
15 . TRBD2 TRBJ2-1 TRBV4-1 CASSQEGDYYNEQFF TGCGCCAGCAGCCAAGAGGGGGACTACTACAATGAGCAGTTCTTC
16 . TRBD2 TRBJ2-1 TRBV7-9 CASSGLAGSSYNEQFF TGTGCCAGCAGCGGGCTAGCGGGGAGCTCCTACAATGAGCAGTTCTTC
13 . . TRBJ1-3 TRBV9 CASSAPSANTIYF TGTGCCAGCAGCGCCCCCTCTGCGAACACCATATATTTT
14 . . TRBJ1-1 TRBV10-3 CAISERTDWTEAFF TGTGCCATCAGTGAAAGGACAGATTGGACTGAAGCTTTCTTT
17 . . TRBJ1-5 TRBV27 CASSLSMAGMGNQPQHF TGTGCCAGCAGTTTATCGATGGCCGGGATGGGCAATCAGCCCCAGCATTTT
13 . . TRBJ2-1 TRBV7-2 CASSQLEYNEQFF TGTGCCAGCAGCCAATTAGAATACAATGAGCAGTTCTTC
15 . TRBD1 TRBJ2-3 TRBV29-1 CSVQGGGSSTDTQYF TGCAGCGTTCAAGGGGGCGGTTCTAGCACAGATACGCAGTATTTT
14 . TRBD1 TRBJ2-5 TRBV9 CASSPGQTQETQYF TGTGCCAGCAGCCCGGGACAGACCCAAGAGACCCAGTACTTC
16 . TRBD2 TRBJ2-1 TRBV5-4 CASSLGSSGSVDEQFF TGTGCCAGCAGCCTAGGAAGTAGCGGGAGTGTCGATGAGCAGTTCTTC
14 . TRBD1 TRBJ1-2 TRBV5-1 CASSFTGADYGYTF TGCGCCAGCAGCTTCACAGGGGCTGACTATGGCTACACCTTC
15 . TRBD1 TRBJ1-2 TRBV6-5 CASSTQEQGVGGYTF TGTGCCAGCAGTACACAGGAACAGGGGGTTGGAGGCTACACCTTC
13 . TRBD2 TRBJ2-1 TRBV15 CATKLAAYNEQFF TGTGCCACAAAACTAGCGGCCTACAATGAGCAGTTCTTC
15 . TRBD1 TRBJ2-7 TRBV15 CATSSPGTGRDEQYF TGTGCCACCAGCTCCCCCGGGACAGGGAGAGACGAGCAGTACTTC
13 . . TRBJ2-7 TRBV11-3 CASSGPQSYEQYF TGTGCCAGCAGCGGCCCACAATCCTACGAGCAGTACTTC
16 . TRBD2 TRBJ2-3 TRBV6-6 CASRGGLAGAEDTQYF TGTGCCAGCAGGGGGGGACTAGCGGGAGCGGAAGATACGCAGTATTTT
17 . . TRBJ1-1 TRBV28 CASSLLGIRDGQYEAFF TGTGCCAGCAGTTTATTGGGTATTAGGGATGGACAGTATGAAGCTTTCTTT
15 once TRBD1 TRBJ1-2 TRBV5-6 CASSPGTGGNYGYTF TGTGCCAGCAGCCCCGGGACAGGGGGAAACTATGGCTACACCTTC
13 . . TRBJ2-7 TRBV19 CASSIGLSYEQYF TGTGCCAGTAGTATTGGCCTTTCCTACGAGCAGTACTTC
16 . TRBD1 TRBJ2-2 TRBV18 CASSPRPGGNTGELFF TGTGCCAGCTCACCACGGCCAGGGGGGAACACCGGGGAGCTGTTTTTT
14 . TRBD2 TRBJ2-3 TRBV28 CASSFSGSGDTQYF TGTGCCAGCAGTTTCAGCGGGAGTGGAGATACGCAGTATTTT
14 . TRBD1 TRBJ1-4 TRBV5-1 CASSRDREYEKLFF TGCGCCAGCAGCCGGGACAGGGAGTATGAAAAACTGTTTTTT
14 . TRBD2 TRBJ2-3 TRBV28 CASSSPGGWDTQYF TGTGCCAGCAGTTCCCCGGGAGGGTGGGATACGCAGTATTTT
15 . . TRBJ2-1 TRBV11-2 CASSLTPGVAYEQFF TGTGCCAGCAGCTTAACCCCTGGGGTAGCGTATGAGCAGTTCTTC
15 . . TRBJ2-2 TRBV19 CASISRGYGPGELFF TGTGCCAGTATATCCCGGGGGTATGGACCCGGGGAGCTGTTTTTT
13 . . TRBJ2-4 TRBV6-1 CASSWDFKNIQYF TGTGCCAGCAGCTGGGACTTCAAAAACATTCAGTACTTC
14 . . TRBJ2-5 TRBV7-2 CASSLEASEETQYF TGTGCCAGCAGCTTAGAAGCTAGCGAAGAGACCCAGTACTTC